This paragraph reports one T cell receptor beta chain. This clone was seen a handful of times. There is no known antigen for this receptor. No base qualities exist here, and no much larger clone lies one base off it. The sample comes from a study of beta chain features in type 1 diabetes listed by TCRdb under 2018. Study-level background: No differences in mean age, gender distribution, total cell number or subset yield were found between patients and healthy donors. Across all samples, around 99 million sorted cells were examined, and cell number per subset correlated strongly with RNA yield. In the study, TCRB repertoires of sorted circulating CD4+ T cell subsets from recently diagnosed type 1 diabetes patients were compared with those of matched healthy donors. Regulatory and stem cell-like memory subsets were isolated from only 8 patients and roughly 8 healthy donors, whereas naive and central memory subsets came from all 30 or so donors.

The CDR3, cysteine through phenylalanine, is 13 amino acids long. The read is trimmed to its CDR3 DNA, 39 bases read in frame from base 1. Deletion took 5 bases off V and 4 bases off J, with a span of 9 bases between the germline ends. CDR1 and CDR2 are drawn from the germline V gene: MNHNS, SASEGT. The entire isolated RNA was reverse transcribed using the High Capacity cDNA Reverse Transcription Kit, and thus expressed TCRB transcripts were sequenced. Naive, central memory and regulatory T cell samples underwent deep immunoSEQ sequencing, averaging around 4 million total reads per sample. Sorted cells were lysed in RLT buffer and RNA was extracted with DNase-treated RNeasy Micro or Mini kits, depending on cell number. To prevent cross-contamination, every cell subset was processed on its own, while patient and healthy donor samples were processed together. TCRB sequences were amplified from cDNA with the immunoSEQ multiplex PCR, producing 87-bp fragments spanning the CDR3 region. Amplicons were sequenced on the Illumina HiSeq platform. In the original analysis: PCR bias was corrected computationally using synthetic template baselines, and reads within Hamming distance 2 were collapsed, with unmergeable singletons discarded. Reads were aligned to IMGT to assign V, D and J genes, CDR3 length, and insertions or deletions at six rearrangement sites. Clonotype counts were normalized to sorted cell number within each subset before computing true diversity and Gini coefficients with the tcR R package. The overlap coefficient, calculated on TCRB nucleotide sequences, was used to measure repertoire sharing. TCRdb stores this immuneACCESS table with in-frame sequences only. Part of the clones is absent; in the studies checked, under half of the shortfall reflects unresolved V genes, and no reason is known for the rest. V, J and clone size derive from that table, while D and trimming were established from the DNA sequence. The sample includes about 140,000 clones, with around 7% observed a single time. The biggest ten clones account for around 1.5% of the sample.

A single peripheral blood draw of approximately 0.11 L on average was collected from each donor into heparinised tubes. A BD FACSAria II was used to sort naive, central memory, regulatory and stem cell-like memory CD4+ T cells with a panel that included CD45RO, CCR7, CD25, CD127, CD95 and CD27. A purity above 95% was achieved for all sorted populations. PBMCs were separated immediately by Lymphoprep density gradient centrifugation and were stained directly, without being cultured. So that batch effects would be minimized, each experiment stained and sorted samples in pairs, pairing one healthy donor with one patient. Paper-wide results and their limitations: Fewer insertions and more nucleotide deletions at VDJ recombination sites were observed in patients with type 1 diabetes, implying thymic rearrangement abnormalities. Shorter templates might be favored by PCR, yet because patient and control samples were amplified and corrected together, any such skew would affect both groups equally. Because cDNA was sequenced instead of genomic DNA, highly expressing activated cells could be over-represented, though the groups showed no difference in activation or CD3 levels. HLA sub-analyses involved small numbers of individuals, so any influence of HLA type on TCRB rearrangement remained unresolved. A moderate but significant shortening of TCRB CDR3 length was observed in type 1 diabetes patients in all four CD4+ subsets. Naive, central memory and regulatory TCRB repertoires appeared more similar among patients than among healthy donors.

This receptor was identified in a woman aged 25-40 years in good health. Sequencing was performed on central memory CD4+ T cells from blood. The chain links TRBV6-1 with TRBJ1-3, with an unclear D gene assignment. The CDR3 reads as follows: CASSLEGGNTIYF. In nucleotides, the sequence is TGTGCCAGCAGTCTAGAGGGAGGAAACACCATATATTTT.